This T cell receptor (beta chain) is from a study of blood T cell repertoires in COVID-19. Germline V gives CDR1 SGHAT, CDR2 FQNNGV. The CDR3 is made up of 14 amino acids. The V and J ends lost 1 base and 4 bases, in that order; junction bases with no gene match: 2. Repertoires were generated with immunoSEQ multiplex PCR, while TCRdb's copy carries only in-frame clones and drops some. The sample records 56,000 or so clones, about 86% being singletons. The receptor was isolated from a man aged 50 to 60 with acute or convalescent COVID-19. The chain has TRBV11-2 and TRBJ2-3; TRBD2 matches at 7 bases. Input material: peripheral blood. CDR3 loop: CASSLAGGADTQYF. CDR3 nucleotides: TGTGCCAGCAGCTTAGCGGGAGGAGCAGATACGCAGTATTTT.